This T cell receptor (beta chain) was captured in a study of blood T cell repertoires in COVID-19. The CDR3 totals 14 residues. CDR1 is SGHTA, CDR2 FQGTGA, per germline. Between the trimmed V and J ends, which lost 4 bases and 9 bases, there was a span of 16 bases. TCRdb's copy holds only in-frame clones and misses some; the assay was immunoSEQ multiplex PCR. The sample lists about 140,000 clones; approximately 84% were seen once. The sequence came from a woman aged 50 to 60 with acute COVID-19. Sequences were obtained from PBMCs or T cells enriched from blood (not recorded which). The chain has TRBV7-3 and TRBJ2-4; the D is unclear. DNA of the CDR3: TGTGCCAGCAGCTCAGGCCTCCCGGCAGGCATTCAGTACTTC. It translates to CASSSGLPAGIQYF.